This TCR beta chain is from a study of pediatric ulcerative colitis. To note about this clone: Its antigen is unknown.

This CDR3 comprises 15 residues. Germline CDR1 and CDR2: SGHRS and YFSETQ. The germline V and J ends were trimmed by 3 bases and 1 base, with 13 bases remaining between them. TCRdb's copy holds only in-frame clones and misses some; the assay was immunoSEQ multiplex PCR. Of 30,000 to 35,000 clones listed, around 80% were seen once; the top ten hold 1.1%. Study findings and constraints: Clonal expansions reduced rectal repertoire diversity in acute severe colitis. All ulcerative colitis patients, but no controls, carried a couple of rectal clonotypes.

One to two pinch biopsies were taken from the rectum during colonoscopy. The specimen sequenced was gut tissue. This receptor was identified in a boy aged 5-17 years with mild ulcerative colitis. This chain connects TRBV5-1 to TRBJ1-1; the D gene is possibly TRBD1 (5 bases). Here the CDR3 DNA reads TGCGCCAGCAGCTGGAATCCGGGGGAGAACACTGAAGCTTTCTTT. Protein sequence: CASSWNPGENTEAFF.